A single sample is the source of the 17 T cell receptor beta chains below, sequenced in a study of OX40 agonist ivuxolimab in advanced cancers. Sequencing was performed with immunoSEQ multiplex PCR; in TCRdb, only in-frame clones are kept and a portion is missing. This table holds some 61,000 clones, 75% to 90% found once. Sequencing used CD4+ or CD8+ T cells sorted from blood, obtained in a trial of the OX40 agonist ivuxolimab. Receptors were obtained from an adult with an advanced solid tumor such as melanoma, head and neck, liver or kidney cancer.

The rearrangement uses TRBV6-6 and TRBJ1-2; a possible D gene is TRBD1 (5 bases). V was clipped by 10 bases and J by 3 bases, with 12 bases between them. The CDR3 runs 12 residues. The germline CDR1 and CDR2 sequences are MNHNY and SVGAGI (reference sequence). CDR3 protein: CATDPGDYGYTF. Here the CDR3 DNA reads TGTGCCACCGATCCGGGGGACTATGGCTACACCTTC.

The CDR3 region is CASSEAAGYGYTF. The CDR3 DNA follows: TGTGCCAGCAGTGAAGCGGCAGGGTATGGCTACACCTTC. The rearrangement links TRBV2 to TRBJ1-2; a weak D match, TRBD1 (5 bases). Looked up from germline, CDR1 is SNHLY and CDR2 is FYNNEI. The CDR3 contains 13 residues. V lost 0 bases, J lost 5 bases, and 7 bases lay in between.

This clone has a single count. The chain is built from TRBV7-9 and TRBJ2-5; 7 nucleotides agree with TRBD1. Germline V CDR1 and CDR2: SEHNR, FQNEAQ (reference sequence). Trimming at V came to 4 bases and at J to 0 bases, leaving 5 bases not matched to a gene. The length of the CDR3 is 15 residues. Written as DNA, the CDR3 is TGTGCCAGCAGCTCCAGGGGGTCGTACCAAGAGACCCAGTACTTC. Translating it yields CASSSRGSYQETQYF.

The chain uses TRBV7-9 and TRBJ2-5; 9 bases align to TRBD1. CDR3 length: 14 residues. Germline trimming cut 5 bases from V and 3 bases from J; bases unmatched to any gene: 4. Germline V gives CDR1 SEHNR, CDR2 FQNEAQ (reference sequence). The CDR3 DNA sequence: TGTGCCAGCAGCGCCGGGACAGGGAAAGAGACCCAGTACTTC. It translates to CASSAGTGKETQYF. The complete variable domain, with remaining parts taken from reference TRBV7-9 and TRBJ2-5, reads DTGVSQNPRHKITKRGQNVTFRCDPISEHNRLYWYRQTLGQGPEFLTYFQNEAQLEKSRLLSDRFSAERPKGSFSTLEIQRTEQGDSAMYLCASSAGTGKETQYFGPGTRLLVL.

The V and J genes are TRBV27 and TRBJ2-7; 7 nucleotides align to TRBD2. Losses at the gene ends were 6 bases for V and 2 bases for J; bases not matched to a gene: 4. CDR1 and CDR2 from the germline V gene are MNHEY and SMNVEV (reference sequence). The CDR3 totals 13 residues. The CDR3 nucleotides are TGTGCCAGCAGCGCTAGCGGAGCCTACGAGCAGTACTTC. The encoded protein is CASSASGAYEQYF.

The genes are TRBV7-2 and TRBJ1-2, with D possibly being TRBD1 (5 bases). V was cut by 4 bases and J by 4 bases, with 16 bases left in between. Germline V gene lookup returns CDR1 SGHTA and CDR2 FQGNSA. This CDR3 is built from 15 residues. The CDR3 DNA follows: TGTGCCAGCAGCTCACCCGACAGAGGGGTCTATGGCTACACCTTC. It yields the protein CASSSPDRGVYGYTF.

The chain joins TRBV30 to TRBJ1-5; D gene uncertain. CDR1 is GTSNPN and CDR2 is SVGIG in the germline V gene (reference sequence). Deletions cut 0 bases from V and 7 bases from J, with 13 bases between. The CDR3 runs to 14 residues. The CDR3 sequence: CAWSVPSGRQPQHF. CDR3 sequence (DNA): TGTGCCTGGAGTGTACCGTCCGGCAGGCAGCCCCAGCATTTT.

As DNA, the CDR3 is TGTGCCACCACTGGTGGCTCTGGAAACACCATATATTTT. Translating it yields CATTGGSGNTIYF. The J gene is TRBJ1-3, the V gene TRBV19; D is uncertain. Germline lookup yields CDR1 LNHDA and CDR2 SQIVND (reference sequence). The length of the CDR3 is 13 residues. V was shortened by 10 bases and J by 0 bases, with 10 bases between the two germline ends.

CDR3 region: CASSLVRGSNQPQHF. CDR3 sequence (DNA): TGTGCCAGCAGCTTAGTACGGGGGTCCAATCAGCCCCAGCATTTT. The genes are TRBV7-2 and TRBJ1-5; perhaps TRBD1 as D (5 bases). There are 15 residues in the CDR3. Germline loops: CDR1 SGHTA, CDR2 FQGNSA. Between the trimmed V and J ends, which lost 1 base and 3 bases, there was a span of 10 bases.

This chain connects TRBV28 to TRBJ2-7; D assignment may be TRBD1 or TRBD2 (5 bases each). The V and J ends lost 1 base and 10 bases respectively, with 11 bases between them. The CDR3 runs to 12 residues. Germline values: CDR1 MDHEN, CDR2 SYDVKM. The CDR3 protein is CASSLSGTAQYF. CDR3 sequence (DNA): TGTGCCAGCAGTTTATCCGGGACCGCACAGTACTTC.

The chain couples TRBV28 to TRBJ2-7, with 7 bases matching TRBD1. V was clipped by 8 bases and J by 6 bases; unmatched bases: 10. Germline V lookup: CDR1 MDHEN, CDR2 SYDVKM. This CDR3 comprises 13 residues. The CDR3 DNA reads TGTGCCAGCCTTTCAGGGGGTGAATTCGAGCAGTACTTC. Residues: CASLSGGEFEQYF.

The genes are TRBV9 and TRBJ2-3; D possibly uses TRBD1 or TRBD2 (5 bases each). Germline CDR1 and CDR2: SGDLS and YYNGEE. This CDR3 is 13 amino acids long. Deletions cut 3 bases from V and 9 bases from J, with 14 bases between. The DNA for the CDR3 is TGTGCCAGCAGCGGTCGGGACCCAGGGACGCAGTATTTT. The encoded protein is CASSGRDPGTQYF.

This clone was detected only once. The chain links TRBV7-2 to TRBJ2-3, with TRBD2 matching 8 bases. The germline CDR1 and CDR2 sequences are SGHTA and FQGNSA. The CDR3 covers 13 residues. Unmatched junction bases numbered 7, after V lost 11 bases and J lost 3 bases. The CDR3 DNA is TGTGCCGCCCGGGGGGGGCTAACAGATACGCAGTATTTT. Translating gives CAARGGLTDTQYF.

In DNA, the CDR3 is TGTGCCAGCAGCTACGCCCGGGGGGGGGCAGATACGCAGTATTTT. It encodes CASSYARGGADTQYF. V usage is TRBV7-6 and J usage is TRBJ2-3; TRBD2 matches 8 bases. V was clipped by 4 bases and J by 4 bases; unmatched bases: 7. This CDR3 is built from 15 residues. The germline V gene has CDR1 SGHVS and CDR2 FNYEAQ.

This clone has only one observation. J is TRBJ2-3 and V is TRBV9, with D possibly matching TRBD2 (6 bases). The CDR3 has 16 residues. Trimming took off 0 bases at V and 4 bases at J, with 15 bases between the two ends. Germline CDR1 and CDR2: SGDLS and YYNGEE. CDR3 in DNA: TGTGCCAGCAGCGTAGTGGTGACCGGCGGGGCAGATACGCAGTATTTT. Translation: CASSVVVTGGADTQYF.

J is TRBJ2-3 and V is TRBV11-3; TRBD2 is a possible D gene (7 bases). The germline V and J ends were trimmed by 5 bases and 0 bases, with 15 bases remaining between them. Germline CDR1 is SGHNT and CDR2 is YENEEA. The CDR3 is 16 residues long. Here the CDR3 reads CASSKGGTFSTDTQYF. The CDR3 DNA sequence: TGTGCCAGCAGCAAGGGAGGGACATTTAGCACAGATACGCAGTATTTT. The whole variable domain, filled in from reference TRBV11-3 and TRBJ2-3, reads EAGVVQSPRYKIIEKKQPVAFWCNPISGHNTLYWYLQNLGQGPELLIRYENEEAVDDSQLPKDRFSAERLKGVDSTLKIQPAELGDSAVYLCASSKGGTFSTDTQYFGPGTRLTVL.

A word on this clone: The junction departs from the called germline gene at one end, perhaps through a read error. The chain's CDR3 is CASSEGRARMRNGQFF. As DNA, the CDR3 is TGTGCCAGCAGTGAAGGGAGAGCTCGAATGAGAAATGGGCAGTTCTTC. V usage is TRBV6-1 and J usage is TRBJ2-1; D ambiguous. Germline V gives CDR1 MNHNS, CDR2 SASEGT. The CDR3 covers 16 residues.